This T cell receptor (beta chain) was recovered during a study of T cells in Graves' hyperthyroidism and ophthalmopathy. Thyroid ultrasound, orbital computed tomography, clinical symptoms, and serum thyroxine and TRAb underpinned diagnoses. The PBMCs had their origin in more than 9.5 ml of fresh peripheral blood. What was amplified from RNA transcripts were TCR beta CDR3 regions. Initially, a first-round RT-PCR of the TCR CDR3 employed the HTBI primer set. Each CDR3 protein gets one entry after TCRdb re-called the multiplex PCR reads with MiXCR. Found here are 800,000 or so distinct CDR3 sequences, approximately 40% of them singletons; the top ten hold around 10%. Trimming removed 6 bases from V and 5 bases from J; junction bases left unmatched: 4. Germline CDR1 reads DFQATT; CDR2 reads SNEGSKA (reference sequence). This CDR3 spans 13 amino acids.

The source of this sequence is a man in his late teens or twenties with Graves' hyperthyroidism. The V call is TRBV20-1, the J call TRBJ2-2; 9 bases line up with TRBD2. Sequenced input: blood. The CDR3 loop reads CSASGLATGELFF. CDR3 bases: TGCAGTGCCTCCGGACTAGCGACCGGGGAGCTGTTTTTT.